This is a list of T cell receptor beta chains from one sample in a study of T-cell memory formation after mild COVID-19. Each CDR3 protein gets one entry after TCRdb re-called the 5' RACE reads with MiXCR. The sample contains 300,000 to 400,000 distinct CDR3 sequences, 12% to 15% of which appear only once. Sequenced material: PBMCs or a T cell subset sorted from them (not recorded which). The receptor set was obtained from a man in his late teens or twenties who had mild COVID-19 (a few samples of this study predate the infection). Cell type and time point are not known. The CDR3 runs from the conserved cysteine through the conserved F or W. A D gene is named only where the DNA matches it firmly. Clone size appears in some rows only: once, few, many, or a class for an expanded clone.

j_call: TRBJ2-2; clone_size: few; v_call: TRBV7-3; d_call: NA; cdr3_aa: CASSFVGGTGELFF; cdr3_nt: TGTGCCAGCAGCTTCGTAGGGGGAACCGGGGAGCTGTTTTTT
j_call: TRBJ2-2; clone_size: few; v_call: TRBV5-1; d_call: NA; cdr3_aa: CASRREMVTGELFF; cdr3_nt: TGCGCCAGCAGGAGGGAGATGGTCACCGGGGAGCTGTTTTTT
j_call: TRBJ2-1; clone_size: NA; v_call: TRBV20-1; d_call: TRBD2; cdr3_aa: CSAVWTSGNNEQFF; cdr3_nt: TGCAGTGCTGTATGGACTAGCGGTAACAATGAGCAGTTCTTC
j_call: TRBJ2-5; clone_size: few; v_call: TRBV5-1; d_call: NA; cdr3_aa: CASSSGGVRETQYF; cdr3_nt: TGCGCCAGCAGCTCCGGGGGAGTTCGAGAGACCCAGTACTTC
j_call: TRBJ1-1; clone_size: few; v_call: TRBV20-1; d_call: NA; cdr3_aa: CSSTDTNTEAFF; cdr3_nt: TGCAGTTCTACTGACACGAACACTGAAGCTTTCTTT
j_call: TRBJ1-4; clone_size: few; v_call: TRBV11-2; d_call: NA; cdr3_aa: CASSPGPEKLFF; cdr3_nt: TGTGCCAGCAGCCCGGGTCCAGAAAAACTGTTTTTT
j_call: TRBJ2-1; clone_size: NA; v_call: TRBV4-3; d_call: NA; cdr3_aa: CASSQDAVSSYNEQFF; cdr3_nt: TGCGCCAGCAGCCAAGACGCGGTGAGCTCCTACAATGAGCAGTTCTTC
j_call: TRBJ2-7; clone_size: few; v_call: TRBV5-1; d_call: NA; cdr3_aa: CASSLERTYEQYF; cdr3_nt: TGCGCCAGCAGCTTGGAAAGGACCTACGAGCAGTACTTC
j_call: TRBJ1-5; clone_size: few; v_call: TRBV6-2/TRBV6-3; d_call: NA; cdr3_aa: CASSAIQGRVRWPQHF; cdr3_nt: TGTGCCAGCAGCGCCATACAGGGTCGGGTTCGGTGGCCCCAGCATTTT
j_call: TRBJ2-6; clone_size: few; v_call: TRBV15; d_call: NA; cdr3_aa: CATSSLGIGANVLTF; cdr3_nt: TGTGCCACCAGCTCCTTAGGTATTGGGGCCAACGTCCTGACTTTC
j_call: TRBJ1-5; clone_size: few; v_call: TRBV5-1; d_call: NA; cdr3_aa: CASSLAWRGSNQPQHF; cdr3_nt: TGCGCCAGCAGCTTGGCCTGGAGGGGGAGCAATCAGCCCCAGCATTTT
j_call: TRBJ2-5; clone_size: NA; v_call: TRBV21-1; d_call: NA; cdr3_aa: CASIYGMETQYF; cdr3_nt: TGTGCCAGCATATATGGGATGGAGACCCAGTACTTC
j_call: TRBJ1-6; clone_size: NA; v_call: TRBV5-1; d_call: TRBD1; cdr3_aa: CASSLNDRGDSPLHF; cdr3_nt: TGCGCCAGCAGCTTGAACGACAGGGGCGATTCACCCCTCCACTTT
j_call: TRBJ1-1; clone_size: NA; v_call: TRBV5-1; d_call: NA; cdr3_aa: CASSPRARATEAFF; cdr3_nt: TGCGCCAGCAGCCCCCGGGCGCGAGCCACTGAAGCTTTCTTT
j_call: TRBJ1-1; clone_size: once; v_call: TRBV15; d_call: NA; cdr3_aa: CATSRQGLEGTEAFF; cdr3_nt: TGTGCCACCAGCAGACAGGGGCTGGAGGGCACTGAAGCTTTCTTT
j_call: TRBJ1-2; clone_size: once; v_call: TRBV12-3/TRBV12-4; d_call: NA; cdr3_aa: CASTLGGSGYTF; cdr3_nt: TGTGCCAGCACCTTAGGGGGGAGCGGCTACACCTTC
j_call: TRBJ1-2; clone_size: NA; v_call: TRBV5-4; d_call: NA; cdr3_aa: CASSSPGPNGYTF; cdr3_nt: TGTGCCAGCAGCTCACCGGGTCCAAATGGCTACACCTTC
j_call: TRBJ2-2; clone_size: few; v_call: TRBV10-2; d_call: TRBD2; cdr3_aa: CASGGWEGPGELFF; cdr3_nt: TGCGCCAGCGGGGGTTGGGAGGGGCCGGGGGAGCTGTTTTTT
j_call: TRBJ1-5; clone_size: many; v_call: TRBV4-2; d_call: NA; cdr3_aa: CASSQVANGIDQPQHF; cdr3_nt: TGTGCCAGCAGCCAAGTTGCTAACGGAATAGATCAGCCCCAGCATTTT
j_call: TRBJ1-4; clone_size: NA; v_call: TRBV6-5; d_call: NA; cdr3_aa: CASSYERNEKLFF; cdr3_nt: TGTGCCAGCAGTTACGAGCGTAATGAAAAACTGTTTTTT
j_call: TRBJ2-3; clone_size: NA; v_call: TRBV9; d_call: NA; cdr3_aa: CASSVDAQGYNTQYF; cdr3_nt: TGTGCCAGCAGCGTAGATGCGCAGGGGTATAATACGCAGTATTTT
j_call: TRBJ2-5; clone_size: few; v_call: TRBV7-2; d_call: NA; cdr3_aa: CASGPRGGQETQYF; cdr3_nt: TGTGCCAGCGGGCCCCGGGGTGGACAAGAGACCCAGTACTTC
j_call: TRBJ2-7; clone_size: NA; v_call: TRBV6-5; d_call: NA; cdr3_aa: CASSYSSRGPAYEQYF; cdr3_nt: TGTGCCAGCAGTTACTCGTCGAGGGGACCCGCGTACGAGCAGTACTTC
j_call: TRBJ2-2; clone_size: NA; v_call: TRBV30; d_call: TRBD2; cdr3_aa: CAWSPLAGGTGELFF; cdr3_nt: TGTGCCTGGAGTCCCCTAGCGGGGGGGACCGGGGAGCTGTTTTTT
j_call: TRBJ1-1; clone_size: few; v_call: TRBV5-1; d_call: NA; cdr3_aa: CASSPARGRIPEAFF; cdr3_nt: TGCGCCAGCAGCCCAGCAAGGGGAAGGATCCCTGAAGCTTTCTTT
j_call: TRBJ2-5; clone_size: NA; v_call: TRBV14; d_call: NA; cdr3_aa: CASSQEWSETQYF; cdr3_nt: TGTGCCAGCAGCCAAGAGTGGAGCGAGACCCAGTACTTC
j_call: TRBJ2-4; clone_size: many; v_call: TRBV29-1; d_call: NA; cdr3_aa: CSVEETGNIQYF; cdr3_nt: TGCAGCGTTGAAGAGACTGGCAACATTCAGTACTTC
j_call: TRBJ2-7; clone_size: many; v_call: TRBV12-5; d_call: TRBD1; cdr3_aa: CASGLVGGSGGEQYF; cdr3_nt: TGTGCTAGTGGTTTGGTCGGCGGGTCAGGGGGCGAGCAGTACTTC
j_call: TRBJ2-5; clone_size: NA; v_call: TRBV9; d_call: TRBD2; cdr3_aa: CASSERGGFEETQYF; cdr3_nt: TGTGCCAGCAGCGAGCGGGGGGGCTTTGAGGAGACCCAGTACTTC
j_call: TRBJ2-2; clone_size: few; v_call: TRBV9; d_call: TRBD2; cdr3_aa: CASNRGRDTGELFF; cdr3_nt: TGTGCCAGCAACAGAGGGAGGGACACCGGGGAGCTGTTTTTT
j_call: TRBJ2-5; clone_size: many; v_call: TRBV27; d_call: TRBD2; cdr3_aa: CASSGGARETQYF; cdr3_nt: TGTGCCAGCAGCGGGGGGGCCAGAGAGACCCAGTACTTC
j_call: TRBJ2-5; clone_size: few; v_call: TRBV7-2; d_call: TRBD2; cdr3_aa: CASSLAGAGGVQETQYF; cdr3_nt: TGTGCCAGCAGCTTAGCGGGAGCGGGGGGTGTCCAAGAGACCCAGTACTTC
j_call: TRBJ2-2; clone_size: few; v_call: TRBV15; d_call: NA; cdr3_aa: CATKTGLITGELFF; cdr3_nt: TGTGCCACAAAAACGGGACTGATCACCGGGGAGCTGTTTTTT
j_call: TRBJ1-2; clone_size: NA; v_call: TRBV5-1; d_call: NA; cdr3_aa: CASGEDPSFGYTF; cdr3_nt: TGCGCCAGCGGGGAGGATCCTTCGTTCGGCTACACCTTC
j_call: TRBJ1-1; clone_size: NA; v_call: TRBV7-9; d_call: TRBD1; cdr3_aa: CASSLLAGTGGGRTEAFF; cdr3_nt: TGTGCCAGCAGCTTATTGGCCGGGACAGGGGGCGGGCGCACTGAAGCTTTCTTT
j_call: TRBJ2-3; clone_size: many; v_call: TRBV7-2; d_call: NA; cdr3_aa: CASRPSSTDTQYF; cdr3_nt: TGTGCCAGCAGGCCTTCTAGCACAGATACGCAGTATTTT
j_call: TRBJ2-1; clone_size: few; v_call: TRBV3-1; d_call: TRBD2; cdr3_aa: CASSQVGSGGQFF; cdr3_nt: TGTGCCAGCAGCCAAGTGGGTAGCGGGGGGCAGTTCTTC
j_call: TRBJ1-2; clone_size: NA; v_call: TRBV19; d_call: NA; cdr3_aa: CASQGYNGYTF; cdr3_nt: TGTGCCAGCCAGGGTTACAATGGCTACACCTTC
j_call: TRBJ2-2; clone_size: few; v_call: TRBV4-1; d_call: TRBD2; cdr3_aa: CASSPPSGDGELFF; cdr3_nt: TGCGCCAGCAGCCCTCCTAGCGGCGACGGGGAGCTGTTTTTT
j_call: TRBJ2-5; clone_size: many; v_call: TRBV12-3/TRBV12-4; d_call: NA; cdr3_aa: CASRGPEYQETQYF; cdr3_nt: TGTGCCAGCAGAGGACCAGAGTACCAAGAGACCCAGTACTTC
j_call: TRBJ2-5; clone_size: NA; v_call: TRBV7-9; d_call: TRBD2; cdr3_aa: CASSPGLAGGLLAETQYF; cdr3_nt: TGTGCCAGCAGTCCTGGACTAGCGGGGGGCCTCCTTGCGGAGACCCAGTACTTC
j_call: TRBJ2-1; clone_size: few; v_call: TRBV9; d_call: TRBD2; cdr3_aa: CASSGTRYNEQFF; cdr3_nt: TGTGCCAGCAGCGGGACTAGATACAATGAGCAGTTCTTC
j_call: TRBJ2-3; clone_size: few; v_call: TRBV28; d_call: NA; cdr3_aa: CASRPHLLWGTDTQYF; cdr3_nt: TGTGCCAGCAGACCCCATCTGCTTTGGGGCACAGATACGCAGTATTTT
j_call: TRBJ2-7; clone_size: few; v_call: TRBV7-2; d_call: NA; cdr3_aa: CASSLIGHPYEQYF; cdr3_nt: TGTGCCAGCAGCTTAATAGGACATCCATACGAGCAGTACTTC
j_call: TRBJ1-1; clone_size: once; v_call: TRBV16; d_call: NA; cdr3_aa: CASSLTPLNTEAFF; cdr3_nt: TGTGCCAGCAGCCTCACCCCACTCAACACTGAAGCTTTCTTT
j_call: TRBJ2-3; clone_size: few; v_call: TRBV4-1; d_call: TRBD1; cdr3_aa: CASSQRTGTDTQYF; cdr3_nt: TGCGCCAGCAGCCAAAGGACAGGGACTGATACGCAGTATTTT
j_call: TRBJ1-5; clone_size: few; v_call: TRBV5-5; d_call: NA; cdr3_aa: CASSLWGMGNQPQHF; cdr3_nt: TGTGCCAGCAGCTTGTGGGGAATGGGCAATCAGCCCCAGCATTTT
j_call: TRBJ2-7; clone_size: NA; v_call: TRBV18; d_call: TRBD1; cdr3_aa: CASSGNRGQISEQYF; cdr3_nt: TGTGCCAGCTCAGGGAACAGGGGGCAGATCTCCGAGCAGTACTTC
j_call: TRBJ2-1; clone_size: few; v_call: TRBV20-1; d_call: NA; cdr3_aa: CSARGYSSYNEQFF; cdr3_nt: TGCAGTGCTAGAGGGTACAGCTCCTACAATGAGCAGTTCTTC